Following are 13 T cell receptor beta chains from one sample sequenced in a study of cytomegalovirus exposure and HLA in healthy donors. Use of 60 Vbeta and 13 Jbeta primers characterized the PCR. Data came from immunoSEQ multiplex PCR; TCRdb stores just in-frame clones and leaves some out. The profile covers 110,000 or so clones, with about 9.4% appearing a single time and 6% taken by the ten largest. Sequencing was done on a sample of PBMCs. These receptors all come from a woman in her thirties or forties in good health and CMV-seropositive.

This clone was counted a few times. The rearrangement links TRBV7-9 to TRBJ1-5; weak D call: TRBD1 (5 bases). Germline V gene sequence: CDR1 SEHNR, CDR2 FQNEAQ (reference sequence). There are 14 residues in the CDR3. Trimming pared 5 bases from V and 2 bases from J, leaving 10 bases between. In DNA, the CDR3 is TGTGCCAGCAGCCGAGACAGCCGCAATCAGCCCCAGCATTTT. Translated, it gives CASSRDSRNQPQHF.

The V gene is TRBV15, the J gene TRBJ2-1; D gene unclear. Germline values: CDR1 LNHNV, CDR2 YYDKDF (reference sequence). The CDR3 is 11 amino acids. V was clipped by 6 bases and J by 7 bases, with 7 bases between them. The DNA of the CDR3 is TGTGCCACCAGAACCAGAAATGAGCAGTTCTTC. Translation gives CATRTRNEQFF.

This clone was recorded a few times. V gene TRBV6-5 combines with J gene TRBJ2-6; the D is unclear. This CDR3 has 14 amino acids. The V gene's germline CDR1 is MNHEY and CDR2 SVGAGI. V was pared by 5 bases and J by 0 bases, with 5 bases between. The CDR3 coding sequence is TGTGCCAGCAGTGCCGGCTCTGGGGCCAACGTCCTGACTTTC. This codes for CASSAGSGANVLTF.

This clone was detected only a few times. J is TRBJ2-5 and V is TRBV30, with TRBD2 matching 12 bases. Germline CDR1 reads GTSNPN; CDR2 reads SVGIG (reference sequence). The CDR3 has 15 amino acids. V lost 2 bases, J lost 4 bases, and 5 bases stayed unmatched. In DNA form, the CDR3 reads TGTGCCTGGAGTACTAGCGGGGGGAGGTTAGAGACCCAGTACTTC. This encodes CAWSTSGGRLETQYF.

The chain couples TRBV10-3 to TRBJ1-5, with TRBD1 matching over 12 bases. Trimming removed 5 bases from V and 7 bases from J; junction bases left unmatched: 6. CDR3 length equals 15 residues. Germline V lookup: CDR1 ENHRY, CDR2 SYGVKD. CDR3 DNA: TGTGCCATCAGTTTGGGACAGGGGGCGAGGCAGCCCCAGCATTTT. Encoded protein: CAISLGQGARQPQHF.

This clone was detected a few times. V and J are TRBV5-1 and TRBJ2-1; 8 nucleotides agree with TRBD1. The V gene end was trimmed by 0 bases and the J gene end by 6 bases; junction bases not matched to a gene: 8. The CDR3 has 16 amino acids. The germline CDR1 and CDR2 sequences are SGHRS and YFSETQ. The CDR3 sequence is CASSLGSGGAGNEQFF. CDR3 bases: TGCGCCAGCAGCTTGGGTTCAGGGGGCGCGGGCAATGAGCAGTTCTTC.

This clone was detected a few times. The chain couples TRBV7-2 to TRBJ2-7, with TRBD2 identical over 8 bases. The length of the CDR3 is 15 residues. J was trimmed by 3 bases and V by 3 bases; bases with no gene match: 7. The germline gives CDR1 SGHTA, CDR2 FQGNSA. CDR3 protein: CASSFQTSVIYEQYF. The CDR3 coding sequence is TGTGCCAGCAGCTTCCAGACTAGCGTGATCTACGAGCAGTACTTC.

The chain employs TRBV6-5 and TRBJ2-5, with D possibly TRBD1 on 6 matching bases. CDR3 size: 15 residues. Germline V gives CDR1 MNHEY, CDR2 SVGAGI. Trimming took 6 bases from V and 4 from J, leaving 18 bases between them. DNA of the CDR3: TGTGCCAGCAGCCTTACTCCAGGGGTTGGAGAGACCCAGTACTTC. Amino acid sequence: CASSLTPGVGETQYF.

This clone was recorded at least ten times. DNA for the CDR3: TGTGCCAGCAGGACAGGGGGCGCGGGGACTGAAGCTTTCTTT. Its protein is CASRTGGAGTEAFF. The chain employs TRBV6-1 and TRBJ1-1, with 10 positions matching TRBD1. V shed 6 bases and J 5 bases; nucleotides not matched to a gene: 6. CDR3 length: 14 amino acids. From germline, CDR1 is MNHNS and CDR2 SASEGT.

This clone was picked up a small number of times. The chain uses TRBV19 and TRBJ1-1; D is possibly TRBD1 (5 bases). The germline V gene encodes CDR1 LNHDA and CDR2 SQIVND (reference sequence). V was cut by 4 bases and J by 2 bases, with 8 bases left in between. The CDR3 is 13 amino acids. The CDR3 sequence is CASSRGKNTEAFF. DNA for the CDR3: TGTGCCAGTAGTAGGGGCAAAAACACTGAAGCTTTCTTT.

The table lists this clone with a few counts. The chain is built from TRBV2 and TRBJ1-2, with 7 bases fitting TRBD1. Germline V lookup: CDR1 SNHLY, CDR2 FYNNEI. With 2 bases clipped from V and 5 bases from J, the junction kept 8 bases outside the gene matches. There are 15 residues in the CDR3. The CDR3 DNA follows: TGTGCCAGCAGTGAAAGGGGGCGCGGATCATATGGCTACACCTTC. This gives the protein CASSERGRGSYGYTF. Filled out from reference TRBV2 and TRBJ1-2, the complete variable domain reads EPEVTQTPSHQVTQMGQEVILRCVPISNHLYFYWYRQILGQKVEFLVSFYNNEISEKSEIFDDQFSVERPDGSNFTLKIRSTKLEDSAMYFCASSERGRGSYGYTFGSGTRLTVV.

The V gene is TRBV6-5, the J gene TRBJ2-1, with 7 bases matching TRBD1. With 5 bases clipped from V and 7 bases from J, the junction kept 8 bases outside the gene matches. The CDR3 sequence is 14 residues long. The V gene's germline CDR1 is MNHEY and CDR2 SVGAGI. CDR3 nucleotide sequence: TGTGCCAGCAGTCCCCGTAGGGGGCTAAATGAGCAGTTCTTC. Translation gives CASSPRRGLNEQFF.

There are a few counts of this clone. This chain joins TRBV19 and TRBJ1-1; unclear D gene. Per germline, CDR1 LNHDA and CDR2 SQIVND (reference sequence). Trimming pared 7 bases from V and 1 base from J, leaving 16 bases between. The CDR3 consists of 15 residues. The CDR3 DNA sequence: TGTGCCAGTACTTCCGGCGAGGGCCGGAACACTGAAGCTTTCTTT. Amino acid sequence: CASTSGEGRNTEAFF.